This T cell receptor (beta chain) was documented in a study of cytomegalovirus exposure and HLA in healthy donors. CDR1 and CDR2 (germline): MNHNY, SVGAGI (reference sequence). The V gene lost 2 bases and the J gene lost 6 bases, with 8 bases spanning the gap. CDR3 length: 12 amino acids. PCR involved 60 Vbeta and 13 Jbeta primers. The assay was immunoSEQ multiplex PCR, and TCRdb's table has in-frame clones only and misses some. Of some 100,000 clones in the sample, about 70% were seen once. This TCR was sampled from a woman in her thirties or forties in good health and CMV-seropositive. The material sequenced was PBMCs. This rearrangement joins TRBV6-6 to TRBJ2-7; D remains unclear. This chain's CDR3 is CASSYSSPEQYF. In DNA form, the CDR3 reads TGTGCCAGCAGTTACAGCTCCCCCGAGCAGTACTTC.